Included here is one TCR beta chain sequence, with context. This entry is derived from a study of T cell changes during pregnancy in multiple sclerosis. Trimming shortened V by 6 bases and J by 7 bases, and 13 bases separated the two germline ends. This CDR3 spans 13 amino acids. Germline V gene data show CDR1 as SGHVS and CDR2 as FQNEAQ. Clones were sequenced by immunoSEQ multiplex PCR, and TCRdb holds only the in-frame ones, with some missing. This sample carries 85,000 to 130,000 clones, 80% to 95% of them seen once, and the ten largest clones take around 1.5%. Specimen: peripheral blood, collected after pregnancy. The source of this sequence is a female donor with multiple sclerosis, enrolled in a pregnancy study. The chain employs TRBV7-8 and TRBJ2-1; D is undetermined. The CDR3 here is CASRPNSENEQFF. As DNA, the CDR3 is TGTGCCAGCAGGCCAAACTCTGAAAATGAGCAGTTCTTC.